The entry below describes one TCR beta chain. Its antigen is still unknown. Trimming removed 1 base from V and 4 bases from J, with 16 bases in between. This CDR3 comprises 15 residues. Germline values: CDR1 SQVTM, CDR2 ANQGSEA. The data are from a study of T cells in Graves' hyperthyroidism and ophthalmopathy. Whole-study findings and limits: Among clonotypes expanded in thyroid above 0.001, most were also found in blood.

Amplification targeted TCR beta CDR3 regions from RNA transcripts. First-round RT-PCR with HTBI primers amplified the TCR CDR3 region. TCRdb ran MiXCR on the multiplex PCR reads and lists one entry per CDR3 protein. The sample yields 500,000 to 800,000 distinct CDR3 sequences, less than 45% seen once. The chain uses TRBV29-1 and TRBJ1-2; D gene unclear. The TCR sequence derives from an adult man with Graves' disease, either hyperthyroidism or ophthalmopathy (not recorded which). Source material: peripheral blood or thyroid tissue (not recorded which). For the CDR3, the DNA is TGCAGCGTTGAAGCTAGCGGGAGTGGCCCCTATGGCTACACCTTC. Translating gives CSVEASGSGPYGYTF.